This TCR beta chain is from a study of CD8+ T cells in alopecia areata. The V gene's germline CDR1 is MNHNS and CDR2 SASEGT. The CDR3 totals 14 residues. The V gene lost 0 bases and the J gene lost 14 bases, with 14 bases spanning the gap. Following RNA extraction, reverse transcription yielded cDNA that acted as the sequencing template. Clones were read by immunoSEQ multiplex PCR, and TCRdb kept only the in-frame ones, dropping some. The profile shows around 290,000 clones, 55% to 75% of them singletons. Described treatment: oral pan-JAK inhibitor, 5-10 mg twice daily. This chain links TRBV6-1 with TRBJ1-6; D is ambiguous. The receptor was derived from a human donor with alopecia areata. The input for sequencing was CD4+ T cells sorted from blood, taken at week 24, from a patient treated with tofacitinib. CDR3 region: CASSEARRRMALHF. Written as DNA, the CDR3 is TGTGCCAGCAGTGAAGCTAGGCGGCGGATGGCCCTCCACTTT.